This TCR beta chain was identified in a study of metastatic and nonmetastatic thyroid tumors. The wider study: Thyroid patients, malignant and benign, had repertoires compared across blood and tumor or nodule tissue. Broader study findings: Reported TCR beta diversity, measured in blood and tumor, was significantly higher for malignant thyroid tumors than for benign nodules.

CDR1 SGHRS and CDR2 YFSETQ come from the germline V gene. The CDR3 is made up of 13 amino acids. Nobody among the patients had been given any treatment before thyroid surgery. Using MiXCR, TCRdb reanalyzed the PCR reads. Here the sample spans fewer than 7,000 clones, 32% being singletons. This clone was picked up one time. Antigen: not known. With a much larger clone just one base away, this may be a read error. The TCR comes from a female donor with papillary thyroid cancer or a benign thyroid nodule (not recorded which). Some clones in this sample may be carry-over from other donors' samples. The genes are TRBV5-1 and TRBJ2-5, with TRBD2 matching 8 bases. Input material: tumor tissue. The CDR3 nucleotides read TGCGCCAGCAGCTTAGGACAGCGGGAGACCCATTACTTC. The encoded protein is CASSLGQRETHYF.